The T cell receptor beta chain described here comes from a study of molecular identifiers for immune sequencing clone quantification. The study, taken as a whole, reports: Effector cells kept over 97% of their molecules in clones above 20 RNA copies, while naive cells kept under 1% there. Detectable among over 900,000 naive cells, according to reports, was Jurkat TCR RNA spiked in from one cell.

This clonotype has ten or more counts. The antigen is unknown. TCRdb recomputed calls from the PCR reads with MiXCR, one row per CDR3 protein. The sample contains 600,000 to 650,000 distinct CDR3 sequences, 20% of which appear only once. As CD8+CD4-CCR7+CD45RA+ cells, naive CD8 T cells were sorted. Germline V gives CDR1 SGHAT, CDR2 FQNNGV. V lost 2 bases and J lost 3, with 16 bases in between. There are 16 residues in the CDR3. V and J are TRBV11-2 and TRBJ1-1, with a tentative D call TRBD1 (5 bases). Input material: naive CD8+ T cells from blood, with Jurkat cell RNA spiked in. Indicated subset: FACS-sorted CD8+CD4-CCR7+CD45RA+ naive T cells. The source of this sequence is a human donor in good health. Some libraries in this study had Jurkat cell RNA spiked in. The CDR3 spells CASSLSGDDTDTEAFF. The CDR3, as DNA: TGTGCCAGCAGCTTAAGCGGGGACGATACGGACACTGAAGCTTTCTTT.